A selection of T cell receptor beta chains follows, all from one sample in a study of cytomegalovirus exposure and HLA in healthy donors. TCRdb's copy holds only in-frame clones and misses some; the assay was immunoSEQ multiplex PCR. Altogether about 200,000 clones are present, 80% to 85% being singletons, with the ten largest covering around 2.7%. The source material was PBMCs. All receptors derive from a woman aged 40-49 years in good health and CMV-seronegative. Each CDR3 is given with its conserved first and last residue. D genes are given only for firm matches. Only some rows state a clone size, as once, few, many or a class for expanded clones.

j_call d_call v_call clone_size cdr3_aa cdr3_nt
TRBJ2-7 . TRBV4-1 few CASSQGTVIGDEQYF TGCGCCAGCAGCCAAGGGACAGTGATAGGCGACGAGCAGTACTTC
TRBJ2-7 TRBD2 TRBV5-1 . CASSLGGRAYEQYF TGCGCCAGCAGCTTGGGCGGGAGGGCCTACGAGCAGTACTTC
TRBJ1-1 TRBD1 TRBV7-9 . CASSAATGASAEAFF TGTGCCAGCAGCGCGGCAACAGGGGCGAGCGCTGAAGCTTTCTTT
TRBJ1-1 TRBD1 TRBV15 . CATSREGTGEYYYF TGTGCCACCAGCAGAGAGGGGACAGGGGAATACTATTATTTT
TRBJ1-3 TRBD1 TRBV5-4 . CASSLALTGAGNTIYF TGTGCCAGCAGCCTTGCACTTACAGGGGCTGGAAACACCATATATTTT
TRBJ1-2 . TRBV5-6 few CASSWDTLGGYTF TGTGCCAGCAGCTGGGACACCCTGGGAGGCTACACCTTC
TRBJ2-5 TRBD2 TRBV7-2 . CASSLDSSGIYQETQYF TGTGCCAGCAGCTTAGATTCTAGCGGGATTTATCAGGAGACCCAGTACTTC
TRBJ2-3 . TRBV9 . CASSAGDLGDTQYF TGTGCCAGCAGCGCCGGGGACTTGGGAGATACGCAGTATTTT
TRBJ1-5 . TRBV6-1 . CASSDRGFSNQPQHF TGTGCCAGCAGTGATAGGGGTTTTAGCAATCAGCCCCAGCATTTT
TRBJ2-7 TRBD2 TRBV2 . CASSKGLAANYEQYF TGTGCCAGCAGTAAGGGACTAGCGGCAAACTACGAGCAGTACTTC
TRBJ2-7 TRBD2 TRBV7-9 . CASSPGGAPYEQYF TGTGCCAGCAGCCCGGGGGGTGCCCCCTACGAGCAGTACTTC
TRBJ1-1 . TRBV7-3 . CASSRGGGTTEAFF TGTGCCAGCAGCCGCGGGGGGGGGACCACTGAAGCTTTCTTT
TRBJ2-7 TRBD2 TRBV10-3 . CAISTSGGTYEQYF TGTGCCATCAGTACCTCGGGGGGGACCTACGAGCAGTACTTC
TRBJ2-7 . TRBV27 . CASRPFDRLDSFYEQYF TGTGCCAGCAGACCCTTCGACAGGTTAGATAGTTTTTACGAGCAGTACTTC
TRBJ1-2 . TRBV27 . CASKYRALEDYGYTF TGTGCCAGCAAATACAGGGCTCTCGAGGACTATGGCTACACCTTC
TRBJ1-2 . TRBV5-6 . CASSPPVASYGYTF TGTGCCAGCAGCCCTCCAGTGGCCTCTTATGGCTACACCTTC
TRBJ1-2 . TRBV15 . CATSRDRGEDPNYGYTF TGTGCCACCAGCAGAGACCGTGGTGAGGATCCTAACTATGGCTACACCTTC
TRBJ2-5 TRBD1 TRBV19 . CASSGSTGDGTQYF TGTGCCAGTAGTGGGTCGACAGGGGACGGGACCCAGTACTTC
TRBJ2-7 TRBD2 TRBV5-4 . CASSTGLAVYEQYF TGTGCCAGCAGCACGGGACTAGCGGTCTACGAGCAGTACTTC
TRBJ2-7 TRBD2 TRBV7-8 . CASSLSSGRANEQYF TGTGCCAGCAGCTTAAGTAGCGGGAGGGCCAACGAGCAGTACTTC
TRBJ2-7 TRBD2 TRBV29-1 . CSVEDITSGSMYEQYF TGCAGCGTTGAAGATATAACTAGCGGGAGTATGTACGAGCAGTACTTC
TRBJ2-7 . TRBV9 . CASSVEGRGEQYF TGTGCCAGCAGCGTAGAGGGGCGGGGTGAGCAGTACTTC
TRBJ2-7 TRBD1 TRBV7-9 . CASSLEGGPYEQYF TGTGCCAGCAGCTTAGAAGGGGGCCCCTACGAGCAGTACTTC
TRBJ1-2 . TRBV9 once CASSPTGGLMSGYTF TGTGCCAGCAGCCCGACCGGAGGGCTTATGTCCGGCTACACCTTC
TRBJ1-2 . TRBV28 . CASGLSFYSDRRGYTF TGTGCCAGCGGACTTTCCTTTTACTCGGACAGACGGGGCTACACCTTC
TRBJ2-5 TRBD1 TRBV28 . CASSPIGTGEETQYF TGTGCCAGCAGTCCAATCGGGACAGGGGAAGAGACCCAGTACTTC
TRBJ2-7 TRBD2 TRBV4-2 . CASSQTGTSSYEQYF TGTGCCAGCAGCCAAACCGGGACTAGTAGCTACGAGCAGTACTTC
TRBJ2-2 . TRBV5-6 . CASSLYSPTGELFF TGTGCCAGCAGCTTGTACTCACCCACCGGGGAGCTGTTTTTT
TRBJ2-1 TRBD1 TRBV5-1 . CASSADRVNEQFF TGCGCCAGCAGCGCGGACAGGGTGAATGAGCAGTTCTTC
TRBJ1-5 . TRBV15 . CATGAHNQPQHF TGTGCCACCGGAGCCCACAATCAGCCCCAGCATTTT
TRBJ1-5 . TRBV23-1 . CASSQSFNRLANQPQHF TGCGCCAGCAGTCAATCGTTCAACCGACTAGCAAATCAGCCCCAGCATTTT
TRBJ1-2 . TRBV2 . CASSEGKSSSFYGYTF TGTGCCAGCAGTGAAGGAAAGAGTTCTTCTTTTTATGGCTACACCTTC
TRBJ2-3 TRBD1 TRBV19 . CASSMGTGSTDTQYF TGTGCCAGTAGTATGGGGACAGGGAGCACAGATACGCAGTATTTT
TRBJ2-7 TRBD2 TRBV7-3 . CASSPRGGSPEQYF TGTGCCAGCAGCCCCCGGGGCGGGAGTCCCGAGCAGTACTTC
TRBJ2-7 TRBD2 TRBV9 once CASSVERGSSYEQYF TGTGCCAGCAGCGTAGAGCGGGGAAGCTCCTACGAGCAGTACTTC
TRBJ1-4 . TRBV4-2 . CASSQDEGFQEKLFF TGTGCCAGCAGCCAAGATGAGGGTTTTCAAGAAAAACTGTTTTTT
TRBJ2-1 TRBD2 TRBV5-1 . CASSLGLAGDNEQFF TGCGCCAGCAGCTTGGGACTAGCGGGAGACAATGAGCAGTTCTTC
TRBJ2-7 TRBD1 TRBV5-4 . CASSPGQGAASYEQYF TGTGCCAGCAGCCCGGGACAGGGGGCGGCCTCCTACGAGCAGTACTTC
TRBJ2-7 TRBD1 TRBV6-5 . CATRITGAYEQYF TGTGCCACCCGGATCACAGGGGCCTACGAGCAGTACTTC
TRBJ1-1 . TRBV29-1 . CSVEAGVNTEAFF TGCAGCGTTGAAGCAGGGGTGAACACTGAAGCTTTCTTT
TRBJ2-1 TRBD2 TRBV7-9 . CASSSAGLRTSNYNEQFF TGTGCCAGCAGCTCGGCGGGACTACGAACGTCGAACTACAATGAGCAGTTCTTC
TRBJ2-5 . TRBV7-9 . CSSSLAQGNQETQYF TGTTCCAGCAGCTTAGCGCAGGGCAACCAAGAGACCCAGTACTTC
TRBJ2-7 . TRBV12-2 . CASRLTSGTYEQYF TGTGCAAGTCGCTTAACTAGCGGGACCTACGAGCAGTACTTC
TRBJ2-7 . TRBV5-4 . CASSLVFGSAYEQYF TGTGCCAGCAGCTTGGTTTTTGGTTCAGCCTACGAGCAGTACTTC
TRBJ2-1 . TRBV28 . CASSYMEQFF TGTGCCAGCAGCTATATGGAGCAGTTCTTC
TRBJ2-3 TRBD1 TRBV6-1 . CASSAGTGDADTQYF TGTGCCAGCAGTGCCGGGACAGGGGACGCAGATACGCAGTATTTT
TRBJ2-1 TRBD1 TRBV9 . CASSATTGNSEQFF TGTGCCAGCAGCGCGACGACAGGGAACAGTGAGCAGTTCTTC
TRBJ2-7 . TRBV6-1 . CASRTPPSGEQYF TGTGCCAGCAGGACACCCCCTTCGGGGGAGCAGTACTTC
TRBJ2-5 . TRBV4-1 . CASSQAVPETQYF TGCGCCAGCAGCCAAGCGGTCCCCGAGACCCAGTACTTC
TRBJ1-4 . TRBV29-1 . CSVEDLQTNEKLFF TGCAGCGTTGAAGATCTTCAGACTAATGAAAAACTGTTTTTT
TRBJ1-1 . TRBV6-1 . CASSLAGGMTEAFF TGTGCCAGCAGCCTCGCGGGGGGAATGACTGAAGCTTTCTTT
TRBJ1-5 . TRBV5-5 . CASSPIWTEERQPQHF TGTGCCAGCAGCCCCATTTGGACAGAAGAGAGGCAGCCCCAGCATTTT
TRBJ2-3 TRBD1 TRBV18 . CASSPNEQGATDTQYF TGTGCCAGCTCCCCCAACGAGCAGGGGGCCACAGATACGCAGTATTTT
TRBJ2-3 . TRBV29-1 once CSVGEVGTFTDTQYF TGCAGCGTTGGAGAGGTGGGGACTTTCACAGATACGCAGTATTTT
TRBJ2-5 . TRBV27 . CASRDRLEGETQYF TGTGCCAGCAGGGATAGGTTAGAGGGAGAGACCCAGTACTTC
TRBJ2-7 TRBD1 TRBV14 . CASRRTGDSYEQYF TGTGCCAGCAGAAGGACAGGGGACTCCTACGAGCAGTACTTC
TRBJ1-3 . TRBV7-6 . CASSLEPSSGNTIYF TGTGCCAGCAGCTTAGAGCCGAGCTCTGGAAACACCATATATTTT
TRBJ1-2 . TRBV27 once CASSLSTGHLIYGYTF TGTGCCAGCAGTTTATCTACGGGACATCTAATCTACGGCTACACCTTC
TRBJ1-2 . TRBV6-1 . CASSFGGPYGYTF TGTGCCAGCTCCTTCGGAGGGCCCTATGGCTACACCTTC